This T cell receptor beta chain came from a study of post-analysis software for immune sequencing data. Looking at the study overall: There were relapsing-remitting, secondary progressive and progressive-relapsing multiple sclerosis among the disease courses included.

Researchers reported that TCR beta cDNA libraries carried unique molecular identifiers. Roughly 500,000 cDNA molecules were recovered from an input of about 0.9 to 10 million T cells. From the PCR reads, TCRdb called clonotypes with MiXCR, one entry per CDR3 protein. The sample lists over 300,000 distinct CDR3 sequences; less than 40% were seen once. General study findings and limits: Those with multiple sclerosis, the patient group, showed significantly lower normalized Chao1 diversity than controls. Clustering by F measure revealed strong co-clustering among samples prepared together in one batch. TRBV5-6, TRBV5-1 and TRBV20-1 were among roughly five TRBV segments more frequent in patients than controls.

Worth noting for this clonotype: The antigen is not known.

V was pared by 6 bases and J by 8 bases, with 9 bases of the junction left unmatched. CDR1 MNHNY and CDR2 SVGAGI come from the germline V gene (reference sequence). This CDR3 spans 13 amino acids. The sequence was collected from a girl aged 5-17 years with multiple sclerosis. The chain employs TRBV6-6 and TRBJ1-2; TRBD1 agrees at 7 bases. The sequencing input was blood. CDR3 bases: TGTGCCAGCAGCCAGACAGGGATTGAGGGCTACACCTTC. Its translation is CASSQTGIEGYTF.